One T cell receptor (beta chain) is described in this entry. As yet, its antigen is unknown. The data stem from a study of CD8 T cells in Susac syndrome. Overall study context: Of the sequenced Susac syndrome patients, six had active disease and eight were in remission. Whole-study results and caveats: Susac syndrome CD4+ T cell repertoires showed no clonal expansion. By the study's own acknowledgment, its TCR sequencing and HLA analysis included relatively few individuals.

This CDR3 region has 15 residues. After removal of 3 bases from V and 3 bases from J, the junction contained 7 bases not matched to a gene. Germline V gene data show CDR1 as KGHSH and CDR2 as LQKENI. The authors reverse transcribed roughly 0.5 to 1 ug RNA with random hexamers. Across 54 Vbeta and 13 Jbeta, TCR beta CDR3 was amplified with immunoSEQ multiplex PCR. From the immunoSEQ multiplex PCR reads, TCRdb called clonotypes with MiXCR, one entry per CDR3 protein. The sample holds some 170,000 distinct CDR3 sequences, 85% to 95% seen once. This rearrangement joins TRBV18 to TRBJ2-5; 7 nucleotides match TRBD1. Sequencing input: CD4+ T cells from PBMCs. This receptor was taken from a human donor with Susac syndrome. Here the CDR3 reads CASSPRAGTEETQYF. The CDR3 nucleotides are TGTGCCAGCTCACCGCGGGCTGGGACAGAAGAGACCCAGTACTTC.